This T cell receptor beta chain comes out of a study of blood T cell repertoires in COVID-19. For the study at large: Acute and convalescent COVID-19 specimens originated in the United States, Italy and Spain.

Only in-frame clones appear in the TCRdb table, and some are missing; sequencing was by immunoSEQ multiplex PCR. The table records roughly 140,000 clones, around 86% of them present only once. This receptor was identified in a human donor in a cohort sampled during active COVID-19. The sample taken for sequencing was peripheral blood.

DNA for the CDR3: TGCGCCAGCAGCCAAGTACCGGGACTCTCCCAAGAGACCCAGTACTTC. It codes for CASSQVPGLSQETQYF. This sequence joins TRBV4-1 and TRBJ2-5; D is perhaps TRBD2 (6 bases). The CDR3 has 16 amino acids. Germline V gene data show CDR1 as MGHRA and CDR2 as YSYEKL. V lost 1 base, J lost 1 base, and 13 bases lay in between.